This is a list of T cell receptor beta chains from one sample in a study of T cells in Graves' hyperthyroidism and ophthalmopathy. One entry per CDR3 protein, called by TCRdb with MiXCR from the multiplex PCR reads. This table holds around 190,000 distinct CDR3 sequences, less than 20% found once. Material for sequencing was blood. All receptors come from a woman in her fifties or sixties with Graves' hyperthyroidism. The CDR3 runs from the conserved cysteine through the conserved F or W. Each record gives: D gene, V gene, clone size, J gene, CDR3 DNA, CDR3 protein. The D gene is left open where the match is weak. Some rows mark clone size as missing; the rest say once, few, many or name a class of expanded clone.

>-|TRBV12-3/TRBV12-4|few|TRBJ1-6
TGTGCCAGCAGTTTAGCGTTGGGGGCCAGTTCACCCCTCCACTTT
CASSLALGASSPLHF
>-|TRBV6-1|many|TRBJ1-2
TGTGCCAGCAGCCCAGGGGATACGGACTATGGCTACACCTTC
CASSPGDTDYGYTF
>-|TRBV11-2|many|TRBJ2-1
TGTGCCAGCAGCCTTCGGAACAATGAGCAGTTCTTC
CASSLRNNEQFF
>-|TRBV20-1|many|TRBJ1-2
TGCAGTGCTAGAGCGCCTTGGGACTATGGCTACACCTTC
CSARAPWDYGYTF
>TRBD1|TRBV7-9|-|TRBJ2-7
TGTGCCAGCAGCGTCGGGACAGGGGGCTCCTACGAGCAGTACTTC
CASSVGTGGSYEQYF
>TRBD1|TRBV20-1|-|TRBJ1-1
TGCAGTGCTAGTTTGGACAGGGCGAACACTGAAGCTTTCTTT
CSASLDRANTEAFF
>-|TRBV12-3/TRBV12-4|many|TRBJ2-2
TGTGCCAGCAGCGGGGGTCTCTCTCCCGTAACCGGGGAGCTGTTTTTT
CASSGGLSPVTGELFF
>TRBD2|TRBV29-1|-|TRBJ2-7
TGCAGCGTAAGGTCCCCGGGTACTAGCGGGGGATACGAGCAGTACTTC
CSVRSPGTSGGYEQYF
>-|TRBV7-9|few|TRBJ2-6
TGTGCCAGCAGCCTGGCGGGGACAGCCTCTCCTGGGGCCAACGTCCTGACTTTC
CASSLAGTASPGANVLTF
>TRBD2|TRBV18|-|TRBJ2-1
TGTGCCAGCCCACAAACTAGCGGGATCTCCTACAATGAGCAGTTCTTC
CASPQTSGISYNEQFF
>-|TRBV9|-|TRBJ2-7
TGTGCCAGCAGCGTAGATCTACTGGTGGGGGAGCAGTACTTC
CASSVDLLVGEQYF
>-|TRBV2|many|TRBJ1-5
TGTGCCAGCAGTGAACGCTTCTTCTCCGATCAGCCCCAGCATTTT
CASSERFFSDQPQHF
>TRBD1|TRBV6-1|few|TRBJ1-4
TGTGCCAGCAGTACCTATATGACAGGGGGAGGGGAAAAACTGTTTTTT
CASSTYMTGGGEKLFF
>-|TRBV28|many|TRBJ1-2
TGTGCCAGCAGTCTGAAGAGAGAGGGGTACACCTTC
CASSLKREGYTF
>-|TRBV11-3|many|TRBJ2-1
TGTGCCAGCAACGTCCCTTTTCGAGGGTTGGGGAATGAGCAGTTCTTC
CASNVPFRGLGNEQFF
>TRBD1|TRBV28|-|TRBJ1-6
TGTGCCAGCACCCCCCCGGGACAGGGGCCTTCACCCCTCCACTTT
CASTPPGQGPSPLHF
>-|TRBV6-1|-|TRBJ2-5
TGTGCCAGCAGTCTACAGGGGAGGGAGACCCAGTACTTC
CASSLQGRETQYF
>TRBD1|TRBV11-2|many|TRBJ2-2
TGTGCCAGCAGCTCCGTTCAGGGGGCGAACACCGGGGAGCTGTTTTTT
CASSSVQGANTGELFF
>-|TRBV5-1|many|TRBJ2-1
TGCGCCAGCAGCTTGAAGGCCCCCTACAATGAGCAGTTCTTC
CASSLKAPYNEQFF
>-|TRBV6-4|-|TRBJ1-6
TGTGCCAGCAGTGCGGACCCCAATTCACCCCTCCACTTT
CASSADPNSPLHF
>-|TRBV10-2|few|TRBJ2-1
TGCGCCAGCCAGGCAGGATGGTCCTACAATGAGCAGTTCTTC
CASQAGWSYNEQFF
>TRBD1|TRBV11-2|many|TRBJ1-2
TGTGCCAGCAGCTTAGTCAGGGACAGTACTTTGAGTGGCTACACCTTC
CASSLVRDSTLSGYTF
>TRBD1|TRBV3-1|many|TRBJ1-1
TGTGCCAGCAGCCGCCACCGACAGGGTCAGACTGAAGCTTTCTTT
CASSRHRQGQTEAFF
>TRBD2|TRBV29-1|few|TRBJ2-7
TGCAGCGTTGGCGGACTAGCGGGAGGGGGCGAGCAGTACTTC
CSVGGLAGGGEQYF
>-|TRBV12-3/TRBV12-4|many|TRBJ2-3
TGTGCCAGCAGCGTCGGTGGGGACGGCGCAGATACGCAGTATTTT
CASSVGGDGADTQYF
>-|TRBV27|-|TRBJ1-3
TGTGCCAGCAGTTTATCGTGGGGCGGCAACTCTGGAAACACCATATATTTT
CASSLSWGGNSGNTIYF
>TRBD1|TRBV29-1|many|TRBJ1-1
TGCAGCGTTGAGGGACAGCCTGAAGCTTTCTTT
CSVEGQPEAFF
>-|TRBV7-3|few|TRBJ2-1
TGTGCCAGCAGCCCCTCCCGGGAGAGTAATGAGCAGTTCTTC
CASSPSRESNEQFF
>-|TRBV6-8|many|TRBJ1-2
TGTGCCAGCAGGCCCGTGAGGCTGCTTGGCTACACCTTC
CASRPVRLLGYTF
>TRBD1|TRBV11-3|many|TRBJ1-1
TGTGCCAGCAGCCCAGGCAGGGGGGGAGAAACTGAAGCTTTCTTT
CASSPGRGGETEAFF
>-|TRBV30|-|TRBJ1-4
TGTGCCTGGCAAAATGAAAAACTGTTTTTT
CAWQNEKLFF
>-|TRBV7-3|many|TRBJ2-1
TGTGCCAGCAGCCCTCCGGGTCATTACAATGAGCAGTTCTTC
CASSPPGHYNEQFF
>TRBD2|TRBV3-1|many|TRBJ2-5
TGTGCCAGCGATGGGAGGGAGGGAGCAGAGACCCAGTACTTC
CASDGREGAETQYF
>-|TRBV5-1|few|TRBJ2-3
TGCGCCAGCAGCTTGGGTGGAGGTTCCAGCACAGATACGCAGTATTTT
CASSLGGGSSTDTQYF
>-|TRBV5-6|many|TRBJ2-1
TGTGCCAGCAGCTTGACAGCGGAGCGCTACAATGAGCAGTTCTTC
CASSLTAERYNEQFF
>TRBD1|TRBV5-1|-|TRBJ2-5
TGCGCCAGCAGCCGTCGGACAGGGGGAGCGCAAGAGACCCAGTACTTC
CASSRRTGGAQETQYF
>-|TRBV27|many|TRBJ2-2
TGTGCCAGCAGTTTGCCCCCGGGACTGGGTACGACCGGGGAGCTGTTTTTT
CASSLPPGLGTTGELFF
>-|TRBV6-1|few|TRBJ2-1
TGTGCCGTGGGACGAGGAGGTGAGCAGTTCTTC
CAVGRGGEQFF
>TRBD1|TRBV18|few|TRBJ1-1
TGTGCCAGCTCACCTTTCTTCCAGGGGGGCTCTTTAAACACTGAAGCTTTCTTT
CASSPFFQGGSLNTEAFF
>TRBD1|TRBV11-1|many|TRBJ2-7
TGTGCCAGCAGCTTAGGTCGGTTTGGGACAGGGGGCACCTACGAGCAGTACTTC
CASSLGRFGTGGTYEQYF
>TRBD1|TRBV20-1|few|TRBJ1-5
TGCAGTGCTAGAGGGGCAGGGGGCGGTTCGGGGCCCCAGCATTTT
CSARGAGGGSGPQHF